Listed here is a single T cell receptor beta chain. Exclusion of a patient followed from autoimmune disease history or systemic immunosuppression. This entry comes from a study of OX40 agonist ivuxolimab in advanced cancers. Germline V lookup: CDR1 MNHNY, CDR2 SVGAGI (reference sequence). CDR3 size: 15 residues. V was cut by 6 bases and J by 0 bases, with 12 bases left in between. Sequencing was performed with immunoSEQ multiplex PCR; in TCRdb, only in-frame clones are kept and a portion is missing. The sample includes over 25,000 clones, about three quarters of them seen just once. The starting material was CD4+ or CD8+ T cells sorted from blood, obtained in a trial of the OX40 agonist ivuxolimab. The chain couples TRBV6-6 to TRBJ1-5; D is undetermined. The TCR originated in an adult with an advanced solid tumor such as melanoma, head and neck, liver or kidney cancer. CDR3 coding DNA: TGTGCCAGCAGGCTTAAAGCTTATAGCAATCAGCCCCAGCATTTT. Amino acid sequence: CASRLKAYSNQPQHF.